The 22 T cell receptor beta chains given below trace back to one sample, sequenced in a study of OX40 agonist ivuxolimab in advanced cancers. Profiled with immunoSEQ multiplex PCR; TCRdb holds only in-frame clones, not every one. The table shows under 25,000 clones, with 74% occurring only once. Sequenced material: CD4+ or CD8+ T cells sorted from blood, taken in a trial of the OX40 agonist ivuxolimab. These receptor sequences come from an adult with an advanced solid tumor such as melanoma, head and neck, liver or kidney cancer.

CDR3 DNA: TGTGCCAGTAGTCCCGGGACAGGGGTGAACACTGAAGCTTTCTTT. Residues: CASSPGTGVNTEAFF. J is TRBJ1-1 and V is TRBV19, with 10 nucleotides matching TRBD1. The CDR3 is made up of 15 amino acids. Unmatched junction bases numbered 3, after V lost 5 bases and J lost 0 bases. The germline V gene has CDR1 LNHDA and CDR2 SQIVND (reference sequence).

The gene calls are TRBV7-9 and TRBJ2-2; D unclear. This CDR3 region has 10 residues. V shed 5 bases and J shed 7 bases, with 2 bases lying between them. Germline loops: CDR1 SEHNR, CDR2 FQNEAQ (reference sequence). Here the CDR3 DNA reads TGTGCCAGCAGCCTCGGGGAGCTGTTTTTT. Protein product: CASSLGELFF.

In its sample, this clone is medium-sized. The chain recombines TRBV19 with TRBJ2-5, with D possibly matching TRBD2 (6 bases). The V gene lost 0 bases and the J gene lost 4 bases, with 9 bases spanning the gap. The CDR3 spans 14 residues. Germline V gene data show CDR1 as LNHDA and CDR2 as SQIVND (reference sequence). The CDR3 is CASSIDGGTETQYF. The CDR3 nucleotides are TGTGCCAGTAGTATAGACGGAGGGACAGAGACCCAGTACTTC.

V usage is TRBV5-6 and J usage is TRBJ2-3; 13 nucleotides agree with TRBD2. Germline loops: CDR1 SGHDT, CDR2 YYEEEE. The ends lost 5 bases at V and 2 bases at J; junction bases unmatched: 5. This CDR3 is 16 amino acids long. CDR3 region: CASSPGLAGPTDTQYF. CDR3 bases: TGTGCCAGCAGTCCGGGACTAGCGGGACCCACAGATACGCAGTATTTT.

V and J are TRBV5-1 and TRBJ2-7, with D hard to call. Looked up from germline, CDR1 is SGHRS and CDR2 is YFSETQ. V lost 6 bases to trimming and J lost 2 bases, with 15 bases between them. The CDR3 is 14 amino acids. CDR3 region: CASTKWGPTYEQYF. In DNA, the CDR3 is TGCGCCAGCACCAAGTGGGGTCCTACCTACGAGCAGTACTTC.

The V call is TRBV5-6, the J call TRBJ1-5; D possibly corresponds to TRBD1 (5 bases). This CDR3 has 16 residues. In germline, CDR1 is SGHDT, CDR2 YYEEEE. V was shortened by 1 base and J by 4 bases, with 15 bases between the two germline ends. The CDR3 DNA sequence: TGTGCCAGCAGCTTGTATCGGCAGGGCCCAAATCAGCCCCAGCATTTT. Translation: CASSLYRQGPNQPQHF.

This sequence joins TRBV30 and TRBJ2-1, with TRBD2 as a possible D gene (5 bases). In germline, CDR1 is GTSNPN, CDR2 SVGIG (reference sequence). The CDR3 runs 14 residues. Between the trimmed V and J ends, which lost 0 bases and 2 bases, there was a span of 8 bases. Here the CDR3 DNA reads TGTGCCTGGAGTGTGCGGGTCGCCTACAATGAGCAGTTCTTC. The encoded protein is CAWSVRVAYNEQFF.

V usage is TRBV15 and J usage is TRBJ1-4; no definite D call. The CDR3 has 17 amino acids. V lost 2 bases and J 2 bases, leaving 15 bases between the germline ends. Germline V gene data show CDR1 as LNHNV and CDR2 as YYDKDF (reference sequence). CDR3 bases: TGTGCCACCAGCAGACCTTGGATGGATGGGACTAATGAAAAACTGTTTTTT. It codes for CATSRPWMDGTNEKLFF.

The V and J genes are TRBV19 and TRBJ1-5, with D possibly matching TRBD1 (6 bases). Germline assignment: CDR1 LNHDA and CDR2 SQIVND (reference sequence). The CDR3 runs to 16 residues. Trimming pared 5 bases from V and 3 bases from J, leaving 17 bases between. CDR3 bases: TGTGCCAGTAGTCCTTCTCTCGACAGGTCCAATCAGCCCCAGCATTTT. Encoded protein: CASSPSLDRSNQPQHF.

The CDR3 reads CASSVGSGGGSGEQYF. The CDR3 bases are TGTGCCAGCAGCGTAGGGTCCGGGGGCGGGAGTGGCGAGCAGTACTTC. V and J are TRBV9 and TRBJ2-7; TRBD2 is a possible D gene (7 bases). Germline CDR1 reads SGDLS; CDR2 reads YYNGEE. The CDR3 sequence is 16 residues long. Trimming pared 0 bases from V and 6 bases from J, leaving 19 bases between.

The J gene is TRBJ1-3, the V gene TRBV5-4; D perhaps matches TRBD1 (5 bases). The CDR3 length is 12 residues. With 2 bases removed from V and 8 bases from J, the gap between germline ends came to 8 bases. CDR1 is SGHNT and CDR2 is YYREEE in the germline V gene (reference sequence). The CDR3 coding sequence is TGTGCCAGCAGCTTCTGGGGGGACACCATATATTTT. Its translation: CASSFWGDTIYF.

The J gene is TRBJ2-3, the V gene TRBV30, with 10 bases identical to TRBD2. This CDR3 contains 19 residues. Germline assignment: CDR1 GTSNPN and CDR2 SVGIG (reference sequence). Losses at the gene ends were 0 bases for V and 3 bases for J; bases not matched to a gene: 15. This chain's CDR3 is CAWSVRGASGSRGTDTQYF. The CDR3 DNA reads as TGTGCCTGGAGTGTACGGGGGGCTAGCGGGAGTCGAGGGACAGATACGCAGTATTTT.

This chain joins TRBV19 and TRBJ1-1; 9 positions match TRBD1. Germline CDR1 is LNHDA and CDR2 is SQIVND (reference sequence). V was pared by 3 bases and J by 1 base, with 0 bases of the junction left unmatched. The CDR3 consists of 14 residues. The CDR3 region is CASSMGQGNTEAFF. The CDR3 DNA is TGTGCCAGTAGTATGGGACAGGGGAACACTGAAGCTTTCTTT.

The table lists this clone with a count of one. V and J are TRBV27 and TRBJ1-5; a weak D match, TRBD1 (5 bases). The CDR3 totals 14 residues. The V end lost 2 bases, the J end lost 7 bases, and 12 bases lay between the germline ends. Germline CDR1 is MNHEY and CDR2 is SMNVEV (reference sequence). The CDR3 sequence: CASSLSDRTQPQHF. For the CDR3, the DNA is TGTGCCAGCAGTTTAAGTGACAGAACCCAGCCCCAGCATTTT.

The chain employs TRBV7-9 and TRBJ2-5, with TRBD2 as a possible D gene (6 bases). Per germline, CDR1 SEHNR and CDR2 FQNEAQ (reference sequence). Trimming took off 10 bases at V and 5 bases at J, with 14 bases between the two ends. The CDR3 length is 12 residues. The chain's CDR3 is CATRDLSETQYF. CDR3 DNA sequence: TGTGCCACCCGGGACTTATCGGAGACCCAGTACTTC.

V usage is TRBV4-3 and J usage is TRBJ1-2, with D possibly being TRBD1 (5 bases). Germline V lookup: CDR1 LGHNA, CDR2 YSLEER. V lost 0 bases and J 4 bases, leaving 9 bases between the germline ends. The CDR3 loop spans 14 amino acids. CDR3 sequence: CASSQERGTYGYTF. CDR3 DNA sequence: TGCGCCAGCAGCCAAGAAAGGGGCACCTATGGCTACACCTTC.

V and J are TRBV7-6 and TRBJ1-1; D gene unclear. V lost 3 bases and J 7 bases, leaving 15 bases between the germline ends. Germline V gene lookup returns CDR1 SGHVS and CDR2 FNYEAQ. The CDR3 consists of 14 residues. The DNA for the CDR3 is TGTGCCAGCAGCTTTTTAAGTGGGCAGAGTGAAGCTTTCTTT. As protein: CASSFLSGQSEAFF.

The V call is TRBV12-5, the J call TRBJ2-7; D perhaps matches TRBD1 (5 bases). V lost 3 bases to trimming and J lost 9 bases, with 9 bases between them. Germline loops: CDR1 LGHNT, CDR2 FRNRAP. The CDR3 loop spans 11 amino acids. The CDR3 spells CASGFLGAQYF. The CDR3 DNA reads as TGTGCTAGTGGTTTCTTAGGGGCGCAGTACTTC.

The CDR3 spells CASSYFKAPEREQFF. The CDR3 DNA sequence: TGTGCCAGCAGTTACTTTAAGGCTCCCGAGCGTGAGCAGTTCTTC. The chain has TRBV6-5 and TRBJ2-1; D uncertain. The ends were cut back, 1 base at V and 9 bases at J, with 16 bases in the middle. The CDR3 sequence is 15 residues long. In germline, CDR1 is MNHEY, CDR2 SVGAGI.

The chain couples TRBV27 to TRBJ2-7; 15 bases fit TRBD2. J was trimmed by 7 bases and V by 8 bases; bases with no gene match: 9. Germline values: CDR1 MNHEY, CDR2 SMNVEV (reference sequence). The CDR3 totals 15 residues. CDR3 sequence reads: CASRILGLAGGEQYF. CDR3 sequence (DNA): TGTGCCAGCCGGATCCTCGGACTAGCGGGAGGGGAGCAGTACTTC.

The chain recombines TRBV10-3 with TRBJ2-6; D not resolved. Germline values: CDR1 ENHRY, CDR2 SYGVKD. This CDR3 region has 14 residues. The V gene lost 3 bases and the J gene lost 3 bases, with 6 bases spanning the gap. The CDR3 DNA reads TGTGCCATCAGTGACCCCGATGGGGCCAACGTCCTGACTTTC. Its protein is CAISDPDGANVLTF.

In this sample, this clone turned up once. The chain is built from TRBV28 and TRBJ2-5; either TRBD1 or TRBD2 may supply D (6 bases each). The CDR3 extends over 17 amino acids. V shed 4 bases and J shed 5 bases, with 23 bases lying between them. CDR1 MDHEN and CDR2 SYDVKM come from the germline V gene. DNA of the CDR3: TGTGCCAGCAGTTCCCAGGGGAGGACCGGGTTCGGGGAGACCCAGTACTTC. This codes for CASSSQGRTGFGETQYF.